These 7 T cell receptor beta chains share one sample of origin, sequenced in a study of shared clonotypes between healthy human individuals. Profiling relied on immunoSEQ multiplex PCR, and the TCRdb table lists in-frame clones only, not all of them. The sample records around 1.9 million clones, 80% to 95% being singletons. Selected positively for CCR7 and CD45RO-negative, naive CD8 cells excluded terminally differentiated effector memory CD45RA+ cells. The specimen sequenced was naive CD8+ T cells from PBMCs. The origin of the receptors is a man aged 18 to 30 in good health. Some clones in this sample may be carry-over from other donors' samples.

V usage is TRBV4-1 and J usage is TRBJ2-1; tentative D call: TRBD2 (5 bases). The CDR3 is 14 amino acids. The V gene lost 2 bases and the J gene lost 6 bases, with 11 bases spanning the gap. Germline CDR1 MGHRA, CDR2 YSYEKL. DNA of the CDR3: TGCGCCAGCAGCCAATTAGTAGGGAGCAATGAGCAGTTCTTC. It encodes CASSQLVGSNEQFF.

This sequence joins TRBV28 and TRBJ2-3; a weak D match, TRBD1 (5 bases). This CDR3 spans 14 amino acids. CDR1 and CDR2 (germline): MDHEN, SYDVKM. Trimming took 10 bases from V and 2 from J, leaving 16 bases between them. CDR3 amino acids: CATRTDSNTDTQYF. The CDR3 DNA sequence: TGTGCCACCAGAACCGACAGTAACACAGATACGCAGTATTTT.

V is TRBV4-3 and J is TRBJ1-2; TRBD1 is a possible D gene (5 bases). CDR1 LGHNA and CDR2 YSLEER come from the germline V gene. The V and J ends lost 2 bases and 4 bases respectively, with 17 bases between them. The CDR3 covers 16 residues. CDR3 protein: CASSQKWAGLSYGYTF. The CDR3 DNA is TGCGCCAGCAGCCAAAAGTGGGCGGGACTGAGCTATGGCTACACCTTC.

This sequence joins TRBV9 and TRBJ2-1; TRBD1 agrees at 9 bases. V shed 4 bases and J 5 bases; nucleotides not matched to a gene: 10. This CDR3 contains 16 residues. CDR1 is SGDLS and CDR2 is YYNGEE in the germline V gene. The CDR3 region is CASSSSRDRVDNEQFF. DNA for the CDR3: TGTGCCAGCAGCTCCTCCCGGGACAGGGTTGACAATGAGCAGTTCTTC.

The CDR3 nucleotides are TGCGCCAGCAGCACTTGGACAGGGGGCTACGAGCAGTACTTC. Protein product: CASSTWTGGYEQYF. The chain combines TRBV5-1 with TRBJ2-7; 10 bases are a match to TRBD1. CDR3 length equals 14 residues. V shed 4 bases, J shed 3 bases, and the junction held 4 bases outside the gene matches. CDR1 and CDR2 from the germline V gene are SGHRS and YFSETQ. The full variable domain, its missing parts supplied by reference TRBV5-1 and TRBJ2-7, is KAGVTQTPRYLIKTRGQQVTLSCSPISGHRSVSWYQQTPGQGLQFLFEYFSETQRNKGNFPGRFSGRQFSNSRSEMNVSTLELGDSALYLCASSTWTGGYEQYFGPGTRLTVT.

The chain combines TRBV7-8 with TRBJ2-3, with D perhaps matching TRBD2 (6 bases). Germline CDR1 is SGHVS and CDR2 is FQNEAQ. CDR3 size: 16 residues. V was shortened by 0 bases and J by 6 bases, with 16 bases between the two germline ends. Here the CDR3 reads CASSLAGLPGWDTQYF. The CDR3 nucleotides read TGTGCCAGCAGCTTAGCCGGACTACCAGGTTGGGATACGCAGTATTTT. The full variable domain, completed using reference TRBV7-8 and TRBJ2-3, is GAGVSQSPRYKVAKRGQDVALRCDPISGHVSLFWYQQALGQGPEFLTYFQNEAQLDKSGLPSDRFFAERPEGSVSTLKIQRTQQEDSAVYLCASSLAGLPGWDTQYFGPGTRLTVL.

V gene TRBV30 combines with J gene TRBJ2-1; 8 bases fit TRBD2. With 4 bases clipped from V and 9 bases from J, the junction kept 8 bases outside the gene matches. This CDR3 spans 13 amino acids. Germline-derived CDR1 and CDR2 are GTSNPN and SVGIG (reference sequence). The CDR3 sequence: CAWTHGGGGEQFF. Written as DNA, the CDR3 is TGTGCCTGGACCCACGGGGGGGGAGGTGAGCAGTTCTTC. Drawing the rest from reference TRBV30 and TRBJ2-1, the complete variable domain is SQTIHQWPATLVQPVGSPLSLECTVEGTSNPNLYWYRQAAGRGLQLLFYSVGIGQISSEVPQNLSASRPQDRQFILSSKKLLLSDSGFYLCAWTHGGGGEQFFGPGTRLTVL.